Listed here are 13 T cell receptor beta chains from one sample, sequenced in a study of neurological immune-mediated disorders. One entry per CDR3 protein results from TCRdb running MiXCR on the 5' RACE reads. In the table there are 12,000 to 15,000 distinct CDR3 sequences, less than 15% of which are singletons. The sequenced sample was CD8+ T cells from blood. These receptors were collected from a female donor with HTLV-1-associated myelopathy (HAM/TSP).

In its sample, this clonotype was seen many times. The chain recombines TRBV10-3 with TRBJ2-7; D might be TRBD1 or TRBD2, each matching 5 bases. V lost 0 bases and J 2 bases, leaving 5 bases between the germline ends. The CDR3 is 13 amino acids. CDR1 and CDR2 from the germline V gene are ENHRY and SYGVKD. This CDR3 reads CAISESGAYEQYF. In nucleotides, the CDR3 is TGTGCCATCAGTGAGTCGGGGGCCTACGAGCAGTACTTC.

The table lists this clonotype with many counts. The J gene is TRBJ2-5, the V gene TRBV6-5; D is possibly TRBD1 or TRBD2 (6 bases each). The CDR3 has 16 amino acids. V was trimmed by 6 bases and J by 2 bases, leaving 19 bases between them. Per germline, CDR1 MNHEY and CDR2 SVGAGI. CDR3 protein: CASSKRGAGPQETQYF. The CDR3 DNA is TGTGCCAGCAGCAAAAGGGGGGCGGGTCCTCAAGAGACCCAGTACTTC.

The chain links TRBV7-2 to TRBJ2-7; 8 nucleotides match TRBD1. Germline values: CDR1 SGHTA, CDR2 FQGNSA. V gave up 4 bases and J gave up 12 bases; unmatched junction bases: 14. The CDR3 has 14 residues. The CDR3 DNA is TGTGCCAGCAGCTACGCCGGGACAGGTGTCGAGATGTACTTC. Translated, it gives CASSYAGTGVEMYF. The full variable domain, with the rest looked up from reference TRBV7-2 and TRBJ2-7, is GAGVSQSPSNKVTEKGKDVELRCDPISGHTALYWYRQSLGQGLEFLIYFQGNSAPDKSGLPSDRFSAERTGGSVSTLTIQRTQQEDSAVYLCASSYAGTGVEMYFGPGTRLTVT.

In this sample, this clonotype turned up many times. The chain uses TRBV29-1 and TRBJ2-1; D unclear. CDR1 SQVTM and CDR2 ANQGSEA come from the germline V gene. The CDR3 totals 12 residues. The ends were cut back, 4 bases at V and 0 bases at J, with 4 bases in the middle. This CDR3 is CSVVFSYNEQFF. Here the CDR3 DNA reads TGCAGCGTTGTCTTCTCCTACAATGAGCAGTTCTTC.

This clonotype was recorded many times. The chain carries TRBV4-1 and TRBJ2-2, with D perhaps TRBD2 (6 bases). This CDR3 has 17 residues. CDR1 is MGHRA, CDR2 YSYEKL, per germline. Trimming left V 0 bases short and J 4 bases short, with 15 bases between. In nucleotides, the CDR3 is TGCGCCAGCAGCCAAGATTGGGGACTCTTAAGCACCGGGGAGCTGTTTTTT. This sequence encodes CASSQDWGLLSTGELFF.

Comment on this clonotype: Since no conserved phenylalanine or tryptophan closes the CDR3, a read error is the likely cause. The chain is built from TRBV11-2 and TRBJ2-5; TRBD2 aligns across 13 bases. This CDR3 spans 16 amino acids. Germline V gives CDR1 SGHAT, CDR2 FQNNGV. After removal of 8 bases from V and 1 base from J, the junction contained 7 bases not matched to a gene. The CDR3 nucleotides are TGTGCCAGCGGCCCGGGACTAGCGGGACTCCAAGAGACCCAGTACTTA. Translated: CASGPGLAGLQETQYL.

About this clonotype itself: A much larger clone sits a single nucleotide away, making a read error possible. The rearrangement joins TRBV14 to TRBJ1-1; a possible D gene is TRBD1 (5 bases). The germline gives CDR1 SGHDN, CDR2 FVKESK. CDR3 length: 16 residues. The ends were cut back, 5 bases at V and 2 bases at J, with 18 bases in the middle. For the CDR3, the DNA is TGTGCCAGCAGCAAACTAGACACAGGTGTCAACACTGAAGCTTTCTTT. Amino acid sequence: CASSKLDTGVNTEAFF.

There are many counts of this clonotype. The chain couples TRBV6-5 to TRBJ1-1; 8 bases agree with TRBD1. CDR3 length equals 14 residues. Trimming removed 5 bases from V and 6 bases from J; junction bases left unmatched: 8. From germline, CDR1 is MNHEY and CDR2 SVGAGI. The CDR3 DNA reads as TGTGCCAGCAGTCCCAATCAGGGGGCTGCTGAAGCTTTCTTT. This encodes CASSPNQGAAEAFF.

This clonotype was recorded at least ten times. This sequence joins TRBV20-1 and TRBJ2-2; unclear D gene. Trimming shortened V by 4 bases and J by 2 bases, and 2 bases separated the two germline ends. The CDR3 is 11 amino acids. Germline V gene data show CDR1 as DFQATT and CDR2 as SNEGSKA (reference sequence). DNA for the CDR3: TGCAGTGCTAAAAACACCGGGGAGCTGTTTTTT. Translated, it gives CSAKNTGELFF.

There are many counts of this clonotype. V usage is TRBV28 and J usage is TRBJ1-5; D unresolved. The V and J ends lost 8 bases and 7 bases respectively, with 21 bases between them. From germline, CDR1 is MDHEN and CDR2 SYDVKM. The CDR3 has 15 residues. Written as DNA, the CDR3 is TGTGCCAGCCAAACCCGCGGCGGGTCAAGCCAGCCCCAGCATTTT. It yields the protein CASQTRGGSSQPQHF.

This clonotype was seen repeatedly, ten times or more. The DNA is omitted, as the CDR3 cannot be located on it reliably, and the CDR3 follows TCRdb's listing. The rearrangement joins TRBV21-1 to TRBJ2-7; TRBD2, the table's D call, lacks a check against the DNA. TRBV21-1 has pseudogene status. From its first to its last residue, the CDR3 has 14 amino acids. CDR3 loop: CASPRVASGNEQYF.

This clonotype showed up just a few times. The CDR3 DNA sequence: TGTGCCAGCAGCGTGAGCTGGCAGGGGGGACCGAACACTGAAGCTTTCTTT. Protein product: CASSVSWQGGPNTEAFF. The V call is TRBV9, the J call TRBJ1-1; TRBD1 matches at 7 bases. V shed 2 bases, J shed 1 base, and the junction held 11 bases outside the gene matches. The CDR3 is 17 amino acids. CDR1 and CDR2 from the germline V gene are SGDLS and YYNGEE.

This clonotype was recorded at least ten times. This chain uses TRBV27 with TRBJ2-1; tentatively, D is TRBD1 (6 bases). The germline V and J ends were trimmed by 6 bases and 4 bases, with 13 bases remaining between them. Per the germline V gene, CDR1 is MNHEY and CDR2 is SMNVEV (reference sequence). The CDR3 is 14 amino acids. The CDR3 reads CASSQQGTYNEQFF. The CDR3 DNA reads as TGTGCCAGCAGCCAACAGGGAACATACAATGAGCAGTTCTTC.